The 23 T cell receptor beta chains presented below share a single source sample, sequenced in a study of PD-L1 blockade in urothelial cancer. The table came from immunoSEQ multiplex PCR; TCRdb's copy has only in-frame clones and leaves some out. The sample lists about 88,000 clones, more than 85% occurring once. Sequencing was performed on PBMCs, taken around atezolizumab (anti-PD-L1) treatment. The receptors here all came from a man aged 55 to 69 with urothelial cancer.

The CDR3 sequence: CASSFEGNTEAFF. Here the CDR3 DNA reads TGTGCCAGCAGTTTCGAGGGTAATACTGAAGCTTTCTTT. The chain joins TRBV28 to TRBJ1-1, with D hard to call. Per the germline V gene, CDR1 is MDHEN and CDR2 is SYDVKM. The CDR3 has 13 amino acids. The V and J ends lost 3 bases and 5 bases respectively, with 10 bases between them.

Written as DNA, the CDR3 is TGTGCCAGCACATCAGGGATGCGCGTCACCGGGGAGCTGTTTTTT. This encodes CASTSGMRVTGELFF. V and J are TRBV4-2 and TRBJ2-2; D may be TRBD1 (5 bases). V was pared by 7 bases and J by 4 bases, with 16 bases between. The CDR3 covers 15 residues. The germline V gene encodes CDR1 LGHNA and CDR2 YNFKEQ.

The V gene is TRBV9, the J gene TRBJ2-7, with a tentative D call TRBD1 (5 bases). The germline V gene has CDR1 SGDLS and CDR2 YYNGEE. Trimming cost V 0 bases and J 3 bases, with 10 bases left between them. This CDR3 has 14 residues. The CDR3 is CASSVAGNRYEQYF. CDR3 coding DNA: TGTGCCAGCAGCGTAGCAGGGAATCGCTACGAGCAGTACTTC.

This clone was seen only a few times. The DNA of the CDR3 is TGTGCCAGCAGCTCCGGGTGGGGGGTAGATCAGCCCCAGCATTTT. Protein: CASSSGWGVDQPQHF. The rearrangement joins TRBV5-5 to TRBJ1-5; TRBD1 might be the D (5 bases). CDR1 is SGHKS, CDR2 YYEKEE, per germline (reference sequence). V lost 3 bases to trimming and J lost 5 bases, with 15 bases between them. The CDR3 is 15 residues long.

This clone has just a few counts. The chain is built from TRBV30 and TRBJ2-2, with TRBD2 matching over 8 bases. V was pared by 8 bases and J by 3 bases, with 5 bases of the junction left unmatched. The CDR3 has 13 residues. Germline V gene sequence: CDR1 GTSNPN, CDR2 SVGIG (reference sequence). This chain's CDR3 is CARSGRYTGELFF. CDR3 bases: TGTGCCAGAAGCGGGAGATACACCGGGGAGCTGTTTTTT. The entire variable domain, with the rest obtained from reference TRBV30 and TRBJ2-2, is as follows: SQTIHQWPATLVQPVGSPLSLECTVEGTSNPNLYWYRQAAGRGLQLLFYSVGIGQISSEVPQNLSASRPQDRQFILSSKKLLLSDSGFYLCARSGRYTGELFFGEGSRLTVL.

This rearrangement joins TRBV25-1 to TRBJ1-1; no reliable D call. Germline values: CDR1 MGHDK, CDR2 SYGVNS. V was clipped by 4 bases and J by 0 bases, with 6 bases between them. CDR3 length equals 13 residues. The CDR3 sequence: CASSVSMNTEAFF. CDR3 coding DNA: TGTGCCAGCAGTGTTTCAATGAACACTGAAGCTTTCTTT.

This rearrangement joins TRBV7-9 to TRBJ2-1, with unresolved D. This CDR3 contains 14 residues. Looked up from germline, CDR1 is SEHNR and CDR2 is FQNEAQ (reference sequence). The V end lost 2 bases, the J end lost 5 bases, and 10 bases lay between the germline ends. This chain's CDR3 is CASSLRQANNEQFF. DNA for the CDR3: TGTGCCAGCAGCTTAAGGCAGGCAAACAATGAGCAGTTCTTC.

The chain is built from TRBV30 and TRBJ2-7; TRBD2 matches at 7 bases. This CDR3 is 14 amino acids long. Germline CDR1 reads GTSNPN; CDR2 reads SVGIG (reference sequence). The CDR3 loop reads CARGEPEKNYEQYF. DNA of the CDR3: TGTGCACGGGGGGAGCCAGAGAAGAATTACGAGCAGTACTTC.

The rearrangement links TRBV29-1 to TRBJ1-2, with 9 bases aligning to TRBD1. The V and J ends lost 6 bases and 5 bases, in that order; junction bases with no gene match: 7. The CDR3 loop spans 13 amino acids. Germline values: CDR1 SQVTM, CDR2 ANQGSEA. Here the CDR3 reads CSVGQGIDYGYTF. CDR3 DNA sequence: TGCAGCGTGGGACAGGGCATCGATTATGGCTACACCTTC.

V usage is TRBV7-2 and J usage is TRBJ1-5, with a possible D match to TRBD1 (6 bases). This CDR3 comprises 14 residues. CDR1 and CDR2 (germline): SGHTA, FQGNSA. Between the trimmed V and J ends, which lost 5 bases and 3 bases, there was a span of 11 bases. CDR3 region: CASSLVGANQPQHF. The CDR3 DNA sequence: TGTGCCAGCAGCCTAGTGGGGGCCAATCAGCCCCAGCATTTT. Complete variable domain (other parts from reference TRBV7-2 and TRBJ1-5): GAGVSQSPSNKVTEKGKDVELRCDPISGHTALYWYRQSLGQGLEFLIYFQGNSAPDKSGLPSDRFSAERTGGSVSTLTIQRTQQEDSAVYLCASSLVGANQPQHFGDGTRLSIL.

This clone has a single count. The chain links TRBV27 to TRBJ2-7, with 12 bases fitting TRBD2. Germline CDR1 is MNHEY and CDR2 is SMNVEV (reference sequence). CDR3 length equals 14 residues. The V gene end was trimmed by 6 bases and the J gene end by 6 bases; junction bases not matched to a gene: 6. The CDR3 region is CASRPSGGAGEQYF. CDR3 DNA: TGTGCCAGCAGGCCTAGCGGGGGGGCAGGCGAGCAGTACTTC.

This clone was observed a few times. The chain recombines TRBV18 with TRBJ1-3; the D gene is possibly TRBD1 (6 bases). V lost 3 bases and J lost 0, with 12 bases in between. From germline, CDR1 is KGHSH and CDR2 LQKENI. The CDR3 is 16 residues long. DNA for the CDR3: TGTGCCAGCTCACCCGTCGGACAGAGCTCTGGAAACACCATATATTTT. Protein: CASSPVGQSSGNTIYF.

The V gene is TRBV28, the J gene TRBJ1-2; 10 bases are a match to TRBD1. Germline V gene lookup returns CDR1 MDHEN and CDR2 SYDVKM. The length of the CDR3 is 13 residues. The V and J ends lost 5 bases and 8 bases, in that order; junction bases with no gene match: 5. CDR3 bases: TGTGCCAGCAGTGACGGACAGGGGGGCGGCTACACCTTC. As protein: CASSDGQGGGYTF.

The rearrangement links TRBV7-3 to TRBJ2-7; 13 positions match TRBD2. This CDR3 region has 14 residues. The junction had 5 bases not matched to a gene; V was cut back by 5 bases and J by 7 bases. Germline lookup yields CDR1 SGHTA and CDR2 FQGTGA. CDR3 DNA sequence: TGTGCCAGCAGCCCCGGGACTAGCGGGACGGAGCAGTACTTC. This gives the protein CASSPGTSGTEQYF. The variable domain in full, completed from reference TRBV7-3 and TRBJ2-7, reads GAGVSQTPSNKVTEKGKYVELRCDPISGHTALYWYRQSLGQGPEFLIYFQGTGAADDSGLPNDRFFAVRPEGSVSTLKIQRTERGDSAVYLCASSPGTSGTEQYFGPGTRLTVT.

The rearrangement links TRBV2 to TRBJ1-1; weak D call: TRBD1 (6 bases). Trimming removed 6 bases at V and 8 bases at J, with 13 bases between. This CDR3 is 12 amino acids long. Per the germline V gene, CDR1 is SNHLY and CDR2 is FYNNEI. The DNA for the CDR3 is TGTGCCAGCAGCGTTGACAGGTCCGAAGCTTTCTTT. It is translated as CASSVDRSEAFF.

The chain couples TRBV6-6 to TRBJ2-5; D is undetermined. The V gene's germline CDR1 is MNHNY and CDR2 SVGAGI (reference sequence). The CDR3 is 12 residues long. Between the trimmed V and J ends, which lost 2 bases and 9 bases, there was a span of 10 bases. CDR3 sequence: CASSYPEMAQYF. CDR3 nucleotides: TGTGCCAGCAGTTACCCGGAGATGGCCCAGTACTTC.

This chain uses TRBV6-5 with TRBJ1-6; D unresolved. The V gene lost 2 bases and the J gene lost 10 bases, with 9 bases spanning the gap. The CDR3 runs 13 residues. Germline CDR1 reads MNHEY; CDR2 reads SVGAGI. The CDR3 region is CASSYGRGSPLHF. The CDR3 bases are TGTGCCAGCAGTTACGGTCGGGGATCACCCCTCCACTTT.

V gene TRBV2 combines with J gene TRBJ2-7, with 11 bases lining up with TRBD1. V lost 8 bases to trimming and J lost 3 bases; unmatched junction nucleotides: 3. CDR3 length: 13 residues. Per germline, CDR1 SNHLY and CDR2 FYNNEI. The CDR3 here is CASFGTGGYEQYF. In DNA form, the CDR3 reads TGTGCCAGCTTCGGGACAGGGGGCTACGAGCAGTACTTC. The entire variable domain, with the rest obtained from reference TRBV2 and TRBJ2-7, is as follows: EPEVTQTPSHQVTQMGQEVILRCVPISNHLYFYWYRQILGQKVEFLVSFYNNEISEKSEIFDDQFSVERPDGSNFTLKIRSTKLEDSAMYFCASFGTGGYEQYFGPGTRLTVT.

The V and J genes are TRBV7-2 and TRBJ2-2; 10 bases are shared with TRBD2. CDR1 and CDR2 (germline): SGHTA, FQGNSA. The CDR3 has 15 residues. Germline trimming cut 2 bases from V and 6 bases from J; bases unmatched to any gene: 3. CDR3 amino acids: CASSLSGGAPGELFF. In nucleotides, the CDR3 is TGTGCCAGCAGCTTAAGCGGGGGGGCCCCCGGGGAGCTGTTTTTT.

The chain couples TRBV2 to TRBJ1-1; tentatively, D is TRBD1 (5 bases). Trimming took 7 bases from V and 1 from J, leaving 16 bases between them. Germline lookup yields CDR1 SNHLY and CDR2 FYNNEI. This CDR3 comprises 15 residues. For the CDR3, the DNA is TGTGCCAGCACGGGGGACCAGACAGCGAACACTGAAGCTTTCTTT. The encoded protein is CASTGDQTANTEAFF.

This clone was seen a few times. V is TRBV5-1 and J is TRBJ2-5, with 10 nucleotides matching TRBD2. Germline assignment: CDR1 SGHRS and CDR2 YFSETQ. This CDR3 has 15 residues. V shed 2 bases and J 1 base; nucleotides not matched to a gene: 2. Here the CDR3 reads CASSLLAGGQETQYF. The CDR3 DNA reads as TGCGCCAGCAGCTTATTAGCGGGGGGCCAAGAGACCCAGTACTTC. Drawing the rest from reference TRBV5-1 and TRBJ2-5, the complete variable domain is KAGVTQTPRYLIKTRGQQVTLSCSPISGHRSVSWYQQTPGQGLQFLFEYFSETQRNKGNFPGRFSGRQFSNSRSEMNVSTLELGDSALYLCASSLLAGGQETQYFGPGTRLLVL.

This clone came up a few times. This chain uses TRBV18 with TRBJ1-6; D is perhaps TRBD1 (5 bases). The V end lost 6 bases, the J end lost 9 bases, and 21 bases lay between the germline ends. The germline CDR1 and CDR2 sequences are KGHSH and LQKENI. This CDR3 contains 16 residues. The CDR3 protein is CASSPDWGRDGSPLHF. CDR3 sequence (DNA): TGTGCCAGCTCCCCAGACTGGGGCAGGGATGGTTCACCCCTCCACTTT.

This chain joins TRBV5-1 and TRBJ1-1; possibly TRBD1 for D (5 bases). V was trimmed by 0 bases and J by 6 bases, leaving 21 bases between them. The CDR3 contains 17 residues. Germline loops: CDR1 SGHRS, CDR2 YFSETQ. CDR3 amino acids: CASSLGREVSGAAEAFF. CDR3 coding DNA: TGCGCCAGCAGCTTGGGCAGGGAGGTGAGTGGTGCCGCTGAAGCTTTCTTT.